The 21 T cell receptor beta chains below were found in one sample sequenced in a study of shared clonotypes between healthy human individuals. The repertoire was sequenced with immunoSEQ multiplex PCR; TCRdb's copy has only in-frame clones and lacks some. The sample contains roughly 2.1 million clones, 93% of which appear only once. CD45RO negativity and positive selection for CCR7 defined naive CD8 cells, a population that excluded terminally differentiated effector memory CD45RA+ cells. The source material was naive CD8+ T cells from PBMCs. Source of these receptors: a young man in good health. Some clones in this sample may be carry-over from other donors' samples.

The chain joins TRBV4-3 to TRBJ2-1; tentatively, D is TRBD1 or TRBD2 (5 bases each). V lost 0 bases to trimming and J lost 1 base, with 10 bases between them. The CDR3 has 16 residues. The germline gives CDR1 LGHNA, CDR2 YSLEER. The CDR3 region is CASSQEGTVSYNEQFF. The CDR3 DNA is TGCGCCAGCAGCCAAGAGGGGACCGTATCCTACAATGAGCAGTTCTTC.

The sample holds one count of this clone. V gene TRBV19 combines with J gene TRBJ1-1; TRBD1 matches at 7 bases. The CDR3 consists of 16 residues. Germline CDR1 is LNHDA and CDR2 is SQIVND (reference sequence). The ends lost 2 bases at V and 1 base at J; junction bases unmatched: 7. In DNA, the CDR3 is TGTGCCAGTAGTATATCGGGCGCAGGGGGGAACACTGAAGCTTTCTTT. This codes for CASSISGAGGNTEAFF.

This clone was recorded once. The rearrangement uses TRBV7-8 and TRBJ1-2, with 10 nucleotides matching TRBD1. The trim removed 5 bases at V and 3 bases at J, leaving 9 bases unmatched. Germline V gene data show CDR1 as SGHVS and CDR2 as FQNEAQ. The CDR3 extends over 16 amino acids. This chain's CDR3 is CASSHPSGTGDYGYTF. CDR3 in DNA: TGTGCCAGCAGCCACCCTTCCGGGACAGGGGACTATGGCTACACCTTC.

The chain carries TRBV28 and TRBJ1-2, with TRBD1 matching over 11 bases. The junction had 8 bases not matched to a gene; V was cut back by 4 bases and J by 10 bases. This CDR3 comprises 14 residues. The germline gives CDR1 MDHEN, CDR2 SYDVKM. The CDR3 sequence is CASSWSGTGGDYTF. The CDR3 coding sequence is TGTGCCAGCAGTTGGAGCGGGACAGGGGGGGACTACACCTTC.

Concerning this clone itself: Different DNA sequences within this sample yield the same CDR3. The gene calls are TRBV6-5 and TRBJ2-2; D unresolved. The CDR3 is 15 residues long. The germline V and J ends were trimmed by 3 bases and 0 bases, with 8 bases remaining between them. In germline, CDR1 is MNHEY, CDR2 SVGAGI. The CDR3 here is CASSYVGANTGELFF. CDR3 DNA: TGTGCCAGCAGTTATGTTGGCGCGAACACCGGGGAGCTGTTTTTT.

The chain links TRBV28 to TRBJ2-3, with D possibly being TRBD1 (6 bases). CDR1 and CDR2 (germline): MDHEN, SYDVKM. CDR3 length: 15 residues. Trimming cost V 3 bases and J 1 base, with 11 bases left between them. The CDR3 loop is CASSFLDSRTDTQYF. CDR3 DNA sequence: TGTGCCAGCAGTTTCCTGGACAGCCGCACAGATACGCAGTATTTT. The complete variable domain, with remaining parts taken from reference TRBV28 and TRBJ2-3, reads DVKVTQSSRYLVKRTGEKVFLECVQDMDHENMFWYRQDPGLGLRLIYFSYDVKMKEKGDIPEGYSVSREKKERFSLILESASTNQTSMYLCASSFLDSRTDTQYFGPGTRLTVL.

This chain links TRBV6-1 with TRBJ1-4; D is perhaps TRBD1 (5 bases). The CDR3 totals 13 residues. Trimming stripped 8 bases from V and 4 bases from J, with 11 bases between. Germline V CDR1 and CDR2: MNHNS, SASEGT. The CDR3, as DNA: TGTGCCAGCTCAGGGACCAATAATGAAAAACTGTTTTTT. Translation: CASSGTNNEKLFF.

The chain recombines TRBV27 with TRBJ2-2; 7 bases agree with TRBD1. The CDR3 totals 15 residues. Trimming at V came to 5 bases and at J to 1 base, leaving 4 bases not matched to a gene. Germline CDR1 is MNHEY and CDR2 is SMNVEV (reference sequence). CDR3 sequence reads: CASSGQALNTGELFF. CDR3 coding DNA: TGTGCCAGCAGTGGACAGGCCCTGAACACCGGGGAGCTGTTTTTT.

V gene TRBV6-1 combines with J gene TRBJ1-2; TRBD1 agrees at 7 bases. CDR1 MNHNS and CDR2 SASEGT come from the germline V gene. This CDR3 comprises 17 residues. V dropped 0 bases and J dropped 4; count of bases not matched to a gene: 11. CDR3 DNA: TGTGCCAGCAGTGAAGCGAGGAACAGGGGAAGGGCCTATGGCTACACCTTC. Its protein product is CASSEARNRGRAYGYTF.

There are a few counts of this clone. The chain carries TRBV19 and TRBJ1-5, with unresolved D. The V gene lost 3 bases and the J gene lost 7 bases, with 10 bases spanning the gap. Germline CDR1 is LNHDA and CDR2 is SQIVND (reference sequence). This CDR3 has 13 residues. The CDR3 DNA is TGTGCCAGTAGTATCTGGCAGGACCAGCCCCAGCATTTT. Translating gives CASSIWQDQPQHF.

The CDR3 bases are TGTGCCAGCAGGGGTGGGACTAGCGGACTTTACGAGCAGTACTTC. It is translated as CASRGGTSGLYEQYF. The chain links TRBV2 to TRBJ2-7; 11 positions match TRBD2. CDR3 length: 15 residues. V lost 6 bases and J lost 4; bases outside the gene matches: 8. Per the germline V gene, CDR1 is SNHLY and CDR2 is FYNNEI.

This chain joins TRBV5-1 and TRBJ2-1, with D perhaps TRBD1 or TRBD2 (5 bases each). The CDR3 extends over 15 amino acids. V lost 4 bases and J 2 bases, leaving 13 bases between the germline ends. Per germline, CDR1 SGHRS and CDR2 YFSETQ. CDR3 region: CASSLIEGTYNEQFF. Written as DNA, the CDR3 is TGCGCCAGCAGCCTTATTGAGGGGACCTACAATGAGCAGTTCTTC. Together with reference TRBV5-1 and TRBJ2-1, the CDR3 gives the full variable domain: KAGVTQTPRYLIKTRGQQVTLSCSPISGHRSVSWYQQTPGQGLQFLFEYFSETQRNKGNFPGRFSGRQFSNSRSEMNVSTLELGDSALYLCASSLIEGTYNEQFFGPGTRLTVL.

The chain combines TRBV27 with TRBJ2-7; 11 bases align to TRBD2. Germline CDR1 is MNHEY and CDR2 is SMNVEV (reference sequence). Germline trimming cut 8 bases from V and 2 bases from J; bases unmatched to any gene: 11. CDR3 size: 16 residues. DNA of the CDR3: TGTGCCAGCGAAGGGTCTGGGACTAGCGGTACCTACGAGCAGTACTTC. Translation gives CASEGSGTSGTYEQYF.

As to this clone: The identical CDR3 is also encoded by other nucleotide sequences in the sample. The V call is TRBV29-1, the J call TRBJ1-1; D is uncertain. Between the trimmed V and J ends, which lost 5 bases and 1 base, there was a span of 11 bases. Germline V gives CDR1 SQVTM, CDR2 ANQGSEA. The CDR3 covers 13 residues. The CDR3 DNA sequence: TGCAGCGTTCTAGGAGGGCCGAACACTGAAGCTTTCTTT. This gives the protein CSVLGGPNTEAFF.

The chain employs TRBV7-3 and TRBJ2-1, with TRBD2 identical over 7 bases. The germline gives CDR1 SGHTA, CDR2 FQGTGA. Trimming at V came to 2 bases and at J to 7 bases, leaving 5 bases not matched to a gene. This CDR3 is built from 14 residues. The CDR3 is CASSLVREANEQFF. CDR3 bases: TGTGCCAGCAGCTTAGTCCGGGAGGCTAATGAGCAGTTCTTC.

This chain links TRBV29-1 with TRBJ2-1; D not resolved. Trimming pared 7 bases from V and 6 bases from J, leaving 16 bases between. Germline V lookup: CDR1 SQVTM, CDR2 ANQGSEA. The CDR3 has 13 amino acids. DNA of the CDR3: TGCAGCGGCCGAATGGGCAGCTCCAATGAGCAGTTCTTC. Protein sequence: CSGRMGSSNEQFF.

This chain links TRBV19 with TRBJ1-1; no firm D call. V lost 1 base and J 3 bases, leaving 15 bases between the germline ends. The CDR3 totals 16 residues. Looked up from germline, CDR1 is LNHDA and CDR2 is SQIVND (reference sequence). The CDR3 region has the DNA TGTGCCAGTAGTATAGTTGATCTGGGTGGGGACACTGAAGCTTTCTTT. This codes for CASSIVDLGGDTEAFF.

V and J are TRBV7-2 and TRBJ2-5; D not resolved. This CDR3 contains 13 residues. The V gene lost 3 bases and the J gene lost 13 bases, with 18 bases spanning the gap. CDR1 SGHTA and CDR2 FQGNSA come from the germline V gene. CDR3 sequence: CASSLDGPYGRYF. DNA for the CDR3: TGTGCCAGCAGCTTGGATGGACCATACGGTCGGTACTTC.

In this sample, this clone turned up once. This chain joins TRBV16 and TRBJ2-7, with 7 bases matching TRBD2. The CDR3 covers 15 residues. V gave up 0 bases and J gave up 2 bases; unmatched junction bases: 4. Germline V lookup: CDR1 KGHSY, CDR2 FQNENV. The CDR3 DNA sequence: TGTGCCAGCAGCCAATCGGGAGGGGTTGCCTACGAGCAGTACTTC. Amino acid sequence: CASSQSGGVAYEQYF.

Of note for this clone: This CDR3 is also generated by other DNA sequences in the sample. This chain joins TRBV6-5 and TRBJ2-1, with unresolved D. Germline values: CDR1 MNHEY, CDR2 SVGAGI. The CDR3 is 12 residues long. V lost 0 bases and J 8 bases, leaving 5 bases between the germline ends. The CDR3 reads CASSYSRDEQFF. In DNA, the CDR3 is TGTGCCAGCAGTTACTCACGGGATGAGCAGTTCTTC.

The V gene is TRBV6-1, the J gene TRBJ2-7; D is unresolved. This CDR3 contains 17 residues. In germline, CDR1 is MNHNS, CDR2 SASEGT. With 2 bases removed from V and 3 bases from J, the gap between germline ends came to 20 bases. DNA of the CDR3: TGTGCCAGCAGTGAAATATATACTCCTCTCCCCCTCTACGAGCAGTACTTC. Amino acid sequence: CASSEIYTPLPLYEQYF.